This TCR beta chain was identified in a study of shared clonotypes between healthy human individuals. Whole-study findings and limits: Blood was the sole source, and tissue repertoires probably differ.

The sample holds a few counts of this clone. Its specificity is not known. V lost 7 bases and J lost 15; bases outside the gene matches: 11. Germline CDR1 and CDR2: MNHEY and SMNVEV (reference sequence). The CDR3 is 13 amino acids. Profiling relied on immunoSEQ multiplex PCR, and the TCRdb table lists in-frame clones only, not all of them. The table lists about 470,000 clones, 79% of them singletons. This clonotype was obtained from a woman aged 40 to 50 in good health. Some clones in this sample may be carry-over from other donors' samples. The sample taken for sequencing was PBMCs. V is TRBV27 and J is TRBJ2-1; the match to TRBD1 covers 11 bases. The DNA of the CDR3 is TGTGCCAGCACCTTCCGGGACAGGGGGAGTTGGTTCTTC. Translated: CASTFRDRGSWFF.